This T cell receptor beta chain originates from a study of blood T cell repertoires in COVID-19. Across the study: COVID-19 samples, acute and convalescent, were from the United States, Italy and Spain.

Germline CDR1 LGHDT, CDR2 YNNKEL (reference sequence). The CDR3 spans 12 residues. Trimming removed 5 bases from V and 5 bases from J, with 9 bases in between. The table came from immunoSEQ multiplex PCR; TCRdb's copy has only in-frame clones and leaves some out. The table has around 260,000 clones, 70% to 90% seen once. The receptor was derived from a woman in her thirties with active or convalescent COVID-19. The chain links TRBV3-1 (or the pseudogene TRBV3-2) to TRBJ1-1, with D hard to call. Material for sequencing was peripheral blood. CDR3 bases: TGTGCCAGCAGCGATCCAGGAACTGAAGCTTTCTTT. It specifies CASSDPGTEAFF.